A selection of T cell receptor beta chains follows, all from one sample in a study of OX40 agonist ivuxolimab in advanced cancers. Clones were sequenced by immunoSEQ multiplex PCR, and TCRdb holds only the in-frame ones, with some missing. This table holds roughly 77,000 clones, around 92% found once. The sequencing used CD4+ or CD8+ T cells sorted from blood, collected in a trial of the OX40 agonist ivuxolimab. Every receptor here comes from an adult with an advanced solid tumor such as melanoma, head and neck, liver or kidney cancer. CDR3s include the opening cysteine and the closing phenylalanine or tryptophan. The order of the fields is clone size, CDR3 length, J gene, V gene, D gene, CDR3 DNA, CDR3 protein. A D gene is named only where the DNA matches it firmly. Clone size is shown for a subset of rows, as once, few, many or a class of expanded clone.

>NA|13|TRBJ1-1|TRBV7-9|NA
TGTGCCAGCAACTTTGGGGGGAACACTGAAGCTTTCTTT
CASNFGGNTEAFF
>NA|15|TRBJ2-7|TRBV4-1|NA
TGCGCCAGCAGCCAAGATATGGGGGCAGGCTACGAGCAGTACTTC
CASSQDMGAGYEQYF
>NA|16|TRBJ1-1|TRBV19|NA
TGTGCCAGTAGTGTTGCGTGGATGACCTCTGGGACTGAAGCTTTCTTT
CASSVAWMTSGTEAFF
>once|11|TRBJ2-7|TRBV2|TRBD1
TGTGCCAGTGGACAGGCCTACGAGCAGTACTTC
CASGQAYEQYF
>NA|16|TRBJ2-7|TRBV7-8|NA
TGTGCCAGCAGCCGCCCAACGACCGGTCATCCCTACGAGCAGTACTTC
CASSRPTTGHPYEQYF
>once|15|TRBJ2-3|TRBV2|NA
TGTGCCAGCAGTGAAGCGCACCCGAGCACAGATACGCAGTATTTT
CASSEAHPSTDTQYF
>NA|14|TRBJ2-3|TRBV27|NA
TGTGCCAGCAGTTTACTGGGGAGCACAGATACGCAGTATTTT
CASSLLGSTDTQYF
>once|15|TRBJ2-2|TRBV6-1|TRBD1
TGTGCCAGCAGTGACTGGACAGGGATCCCCGGGGAGCTGTTTTTT
CASSDWTGIPGELFF
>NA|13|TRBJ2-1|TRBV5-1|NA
TGCGCCAGCAGCTTGCTAGGCTACAATGAGCAGTTCTTC
CASSLLGYNEQFF
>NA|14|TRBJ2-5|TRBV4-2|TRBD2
TGTGCCAGCAGCCATCCCGGCGGGGGAGAGACCCAGTACTTC
CASSHPGGGETQYF
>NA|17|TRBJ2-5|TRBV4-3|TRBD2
TGCGCCAGCAGCCAAGAGCTCCTAGCGGGGGGGCACCAGACCCAGTACTTC
CASSQELLAGGHQTQYF
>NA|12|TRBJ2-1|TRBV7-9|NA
TGTGCCAGCAGCTTAGGGGCCGATGAGCAGTTCTTC
CASSLGADEQFF
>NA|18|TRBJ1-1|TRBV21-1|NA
NA
CASSRVGQGINVNTEAFF
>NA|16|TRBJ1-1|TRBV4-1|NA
TGCGCCAGCAGCCAAGAAGGGAGAGGGGGGAACACTGAAGCTTTCTTT
CASSQEGRGGNTEAFF
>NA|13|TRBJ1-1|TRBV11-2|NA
TGTGCCAGCAGCTTGGAGTGGAACACTGAAGCTTTCTTT
CASSLEWNTEAFF
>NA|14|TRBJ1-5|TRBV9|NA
TGTGCCAGCAGCCGGACAGAAACTGATCAGCCCCAGCATTTT
CASSRTETDQPQHF
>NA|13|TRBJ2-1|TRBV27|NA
TGTGCCAGCAGTTTATCGACGAGAAATGAGCAGTTCTTC
CASSLSTRNEQFF
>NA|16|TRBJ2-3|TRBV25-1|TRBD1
TGTGCCAGCACCTCCTCTAGGGACAGGGTCACAGATACGCAGTATTTT
CASTSSRDRVTDTQYF
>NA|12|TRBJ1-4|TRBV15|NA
TGTGCCACCAGCAGAGATGGAGTGAAACTGTTTTTT
CATSRDGVKLFF
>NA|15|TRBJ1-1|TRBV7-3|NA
TGTGCCAGCAGCTTAAAGTTCCGGGACGGCACTGAAGCTTTCTTT
CASSLKFRDGTEAFF
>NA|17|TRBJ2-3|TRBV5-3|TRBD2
TGTGCCAGAAGCTCTCTCCTTCGCGGGGGGGGCACAGATACGCAGTATTTT
CARSSLLRGGGTDTQYF
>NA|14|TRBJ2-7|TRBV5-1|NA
TGCGCCAGCAGTGGGGACCTAAGCTCCTACGAGCAGTACTTC
CASSGDLSSYEQYF
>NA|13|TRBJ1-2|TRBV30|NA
TGTGCCTGGAGCCTGGAAGTGGGGCTTGGCTACACCTTC
CAWSLEVGLGYTF
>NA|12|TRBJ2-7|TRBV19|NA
TGTGCCACCCGGAGCCGACCCTACGAGCAGTACTTC
CATRSRPYEQYF
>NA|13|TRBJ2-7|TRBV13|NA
TGTGCCAGCAGCCCCGACAGCTCCTACGAGCAGTACTTC
CASSPDSSYEQYF
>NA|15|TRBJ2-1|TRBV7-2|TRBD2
TGTGCCAGCAGCCAAAACGCGGGGGCCTACAATGAGCAGTTCTTC
CASSQNAGAYNEQFF
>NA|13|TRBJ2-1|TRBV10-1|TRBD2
TGCGCCAGCACCAAGCGGGGGTCCCATGAGCAGTTCTTC
CASTKRGSHEQFF
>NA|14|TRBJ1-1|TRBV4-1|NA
TGCGCCAGCAGCAACCTCGGGGGATCGACTGAAGCTTTCTTT
CASSNLGGSTEAFF
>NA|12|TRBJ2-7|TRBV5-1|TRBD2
TGCGCCAGCAGCCTCGGGACTAGGGAGCAGTACTTC
CASSLGTREQYF
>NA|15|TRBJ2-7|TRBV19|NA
TGTGCCAGTAGTATTTCGGCCGAGAGCTCCTACGAGCAGTACTTC
CASSISAESSYEQYF
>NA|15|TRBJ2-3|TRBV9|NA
TGTGCCAGCAGCCCCCTGAGGCATTCAGGGGATACGCAGTATTTT
CASSPLRHSGDTQYF
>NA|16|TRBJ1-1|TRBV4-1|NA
TGCGCCAGCAGCCGACCTCCCTGGCAATTGAACACTGAAGCTTTCTTT
CASSRPPWQLNTEAFF
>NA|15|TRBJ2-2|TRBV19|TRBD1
TGTGCCAGTAGCCCTGCACAGGGGGGAACCGGGGAGCTGTTTTTT
CASSPAQGGTGELFF
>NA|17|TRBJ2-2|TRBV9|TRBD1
TGTGCCAGCAGCGTAGCCCTCTGGGTAGGGGGCCCCGGGGAGCTGTTTTTT
CASSVALWVGGPGELFF
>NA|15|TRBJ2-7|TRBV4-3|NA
TGCGCCAGCAGCCAGTCCGCAGGGGTAACCTACGAGCAGTACTTC
CASSQSAGVTYEQYF
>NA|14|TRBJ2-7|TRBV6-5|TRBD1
TGTGCCAGCAGTCCCGGGACAGGGATCTACGAGCAGTACTTC
CASSPGTGIYEQYF
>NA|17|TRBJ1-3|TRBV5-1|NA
TGCGCCAGCAGCACCGGACAGCCCCGGTGGTCTGGAAACACCATATATTTT
CASSTGQPRWSGNTIYF
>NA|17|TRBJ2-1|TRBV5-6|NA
TGTGCCAGCAGCTTGGTGGTCACCAGGGGAATTTCGAATGAGCAGTTCTTC
CASSLVVTRGISNEQFF
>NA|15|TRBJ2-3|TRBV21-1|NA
TGTGCCAGCAGCAAAGTTGCCACTACCACAGATACGCAGTATTTT
CASSKVATTTDTQYF
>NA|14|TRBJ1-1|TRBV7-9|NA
TGTGCCAGCAGCCCCGTGGACGGAGACACTGAAGCTTTCTTT
CASSPVDGDTEAFF
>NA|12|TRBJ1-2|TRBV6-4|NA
TGTGCCAGCAGTGACCCTGGAGATGGCTACACCTTC
CASSDPGDGYTF
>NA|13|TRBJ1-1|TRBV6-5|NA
TGTGCCAGCAGTTACGCCCGGACCACTGAAGCTTTCTTT
CASSYARTTEAFF
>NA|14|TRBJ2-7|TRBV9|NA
TGTGCCAGCAGCTCCGGCGGGTCCCCCTACGAGCAGTACTTC
CASSSGGSPYEQYF
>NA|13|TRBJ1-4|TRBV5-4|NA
TGTGCCAGCAGCTCCTTCGGGGGGAGGGGACTGTTTTTT
CASSSFGGRGLFF
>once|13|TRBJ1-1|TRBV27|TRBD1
TGTGCCAGCAGTTTGAACAGGGGTTCTGAAGCTTTCTTT
CASSLNRGSEAFF
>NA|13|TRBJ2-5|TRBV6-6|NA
TGTGCCAGCAGTTACGGGGCTGGGGAGACCCAGTACTTC
CASSYGAGETQYF
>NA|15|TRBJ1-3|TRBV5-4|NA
TGTGCCAGCAGCCCGGAGGGGGGTAGTGGAAACACCACATATTTT
CASSPEGGSGNTTYF